What follows are 29 T cell receptor beta chains derived from one specimen sequenced in a study of CD8+CD57+ T cells in acquired aplastic anemia. The template used for profiling TCR beta VDJ and CDR3 was genomic DNA. MiXCR, run by TCRdb on the reads, gives a single entry per CDR3 protein. Of about 210,000 distinct CDR3 sequences detected, 34% appear once; the ten largest clones hold roughly 1.1%. The sequenced material came from sorted CD4+, CD8+, or CD8+CD57+ T cells (not recorded which) from PBMCs. These receptors all come from a human donor in good health, serving as a control.

This clonotype was picked up many times. The chain carries TRBV7-6 and TRBJ2-3; 10 positions match TRBD2. Trimming removed 5 bases from V and 6 bases from J; junction bases left unmatched: 11. The CDR3 spans 16 residues. Germline lookup yields CDR1 SGHVS and CDR2 FNYEAQ. The CDR3 region is CASSPRTSGSSDTQYF. The CDR3 DNA sequence: TGTGCCAGCAGCCCGAGGACTAGCGGAAGTAGCGATACGCAGTATTTT.

The chain joins TRBV18 to TRBJ2-1; D may match TRBD1 or TRBD2 (5 bases each). The CDR3 runs 13 residues. Germline CDR1 reads KGHSH; CDR2 reads LQKENI. With 3 bases removed from V and 4 bases from J, the gap between germline ends came to 7 bases. The CDR3 sequence: CASSPGPYNEQFF. The CDR3, as DNA: TGTGCCAGCTCACCGGGACCTTACAATGAGCAGTTCTTC.

This clonotype was seen ten or more times. The chain employs TRBV2 and TRBJ1-3; D unclear. Germline assignment: CDR1 SNHLY and CDR2 FYNNEI. The CDR3 is 13 residues long. Trimming pared 8 bases from V and 2 bases from J, leaving 10 bases between. The DNA for the CDR3 is TGTGCCAGCTCGTGGGCAACTGGAAACACCATATATTTT. Translated: CASSWATGNTIYF.

This clonotype came up many times. The V gene is TRBV25-1, the J gene TRBJ2-3; D perhaps matches TRBD1 (6 bases). The CDR3 runs to 15 residues. V dropped 5 bases and J dropped 1 base, with 13 bases sitting between them. Germline CDR1 MGHDK, CDR2 SYGVNS. As DNA, the CDR3 is TGTGCCAGCAGTCAACAGGGACGGGGCACAGATACGCAGTATTTT. Amino acids: CASSQQGRGTDTQYF.

This clonotype was recorded at least ten times. V and J are TRBV10-3 and TRBJ2-5; D might be TRBD2 (5 bases). CDR3 length equals 13 residues. Trimming took 7 bases from V and 5 from J, leaving 14 bases between them. In germline, CDR1 is ENHRY, CDR2 SYGVKD. CDR3 amino acids: CAITKDFGETQYF. The CDR3 region has the DNA TGTGCCATCACCAAGGACTTTGGGGAGACCCAGTACTTC.

The chain links TRBV19 to TRBJ2-2, with TRBD2 identical over 8 bases. J was trimmed by 5 bases and V by 7 bases; bases with no gene match: 6. The CDR3 has 14 residues. Germline V gives CDR1 LNHDA, CDR2 SQIVND (reference sequence). The chain's CDR3 is CASNPGLETGELFF. For the CDR3, the DNA is TGTGCCAGTAACCCGGGACTAGAAACCGGGGAGCTGTTTTTT.

This chain links TRBV2 with TRBJ2-5; 8 bases agree with TRBD1. Germline CDR1 reads SNHLY; CDR2 reads FYNNEI. The CDR3 covers 14 residues. Trimming at V came to 5 bases and at J to 5 bases, leaving 7 bases not matched to a gene. The CDR3 sequence is CASSLDRVVETQYF. For the CDR3, the DNA is TGTGCCAGCAGTTTGGACAGGGTAGTGGAGACCCAGTACTTC.

This clonotype was counted ten times or more. The chain joins TRBV12-3 or TRBV12-4 to TRBJ1-1, with TRBD1 as a possible D gene (6 bases). CDR3 length equals 14 residues. Trimming left V 5 bases short and J 3 bases short, with 13 bases between. CDR3 nucleotides: TGTGCCAGCAGTAACAGGGTGCCTTACACTGAAGCTTTCTTT. Its translation: CASSNRVPYTEAFF.

This clonotype has only a few counts. As DNA, the CDR3 is TGCGCCACCGAAAAACCCCCCGGTTTGACTGAAGCTTTCTTT. Amino acids: CATEKPPGLTEAFF. This chain joins TRBV10-1 and TRBJ1-1; no clear D. Germline values: CDR1 WNHNN, CDR2 SYGVQD (reference sequence). V dropped 10 bases and J dropped 5 bases, with 20 bases sitting between them. The CDR3 has 14 residues.

This clonotype showed up just once. The chain recombines TRBV5-1 with TRBJ2-7; 8 bases fit TRBD2. The germline V gene encodes CDR1 SGHRS and CDR2 YFSETQ. This CDR3 region has 14 residues. The trim removed 7 bases at V and 2 bases at J, leaving 8 bases unmatched. This CDR3 is CASRFRSGTYEQYF. Written as DNA, the CDR3 is TGCGCCAGCCGGTTCCGTAGCGGGACCTACGAGCAGTACTTC.

The sample holds a few counts of this clonotype. A read error is possible here, since a much larger clone lies one base away. The chain couples TRBV16 to TRBJ2-7, with D maybe TRBD2 (6 bases). CDR3 length: 16 amino acids. Germline-derived CDR1 and CDR2 are KGHSY and FQNENV. The CDR3 DNA sequence: TGTGCCAGCAGCCAAGATTCAGGGCGGGGATCCTACGTGCAGTACTTC. Its translation is CASSQDSGRGSYVQYF.

This clonotype was counted a few times. A much larger clone sits a single nucleotide away, making a read error possible. This chain connects TRBV7-8 to TRBJ1-1, with a weak D call TRBD1 (5 bases). The V gene's germline CDR1 is SGHVS and CDR2 FQNEAQ. The CDR3 covers 12 residues. CDR3 nucleotide sequence: TGTGCCGGCAGCCAAGACAGAGGGGAAGCTTTCTTT. Its protein is CAGSQDRGEAFF.

This clonotype has a count of ten or more. The chain joins TRBV29-1 to TRBJ2-1; no firm D call. The ends were cut back, 6 bases at V and 9 bases at J, with 18 bases in the middle. CDR1 SQVTM and CDR2 ANQGSEA come from the germline V gene. The CDR3 extends over 13 amino acids. CDR3 sequence (DNA): TGCAGCGTCAAGGAAAAGGTTTGGGGTGAGCAGTTCTTC. It yields the protein CSVKEKVWGEQFF.

This clonotype has only a few counts. CDR3 sequence reads: CASSAGLGPTDTQYF. For the CDR3, the DNA is TGTGCCAGCAGCGCCGGACTAGGCCCTACAGATACGCAGTATTTT. The J gene is TRBJ2-3, the V gene TRBV13; 7 nucleotides agree with TRBD2. The CDR3 consists of 15 residues. Germline V gene sequence: CDR1 PRHDT, CDR2 FYEKMQ (reference sequence). V gave up 5 bases and J gave up 3 bases; unmatched junction bases: 8.

This clonotype was recorded at least ten times. V is TRBV7-2 and J is TRBJ2-1; the D is unclear. CDR1 is SGHTA, CDR2 FQGNSA, per germline. Trimming left V 5 bases short and J 8 bases short, with 13 bases between. This CDR3 has 13 amino acids. The CDR3 protein is CASSRARFYEQFF. The DNA for the CDR3 is TGTGCCAGCAGCCGGGCCAGATTCTATGAGCAGTTCTTC.

Remarks on this clonotype: Germline and junction disagree at one end, which may indicate a read error. V and J are TRBV10-3 and TRBJ1-2; D uncertain. Germline CDR1 reads ENHRY; CDR2 reads SYGVKD. The CDR3 spans 13 residues. CDR3 DNA: TGTGCCATCAGTGAGTCGACTCGGGATGGCTGCGCCTTC. Its translation is CAISESTRDGCAF.

A few counts support this clonotype. The chain uses TRBV5-1 and TRBJ2-3; no clear D gene. CDR1 and CDR2 (germline): SGHRS, YFSETQ. The V gene lost 0 bases and the J gene lost 1 base, with 9 bases spanning the gap. The CDR3 runs to 15 residues. CDR3 DNA: TGCGCCAGCAGCTTGGGTCCCCAAGGCACAGATACGCAGTATTTT. This sequence encodes CASSLGPQGTDTQYF.

CDR3 protein: CSALQRVSNQPQHF. The CDR3, as DNA: TGCAGTGCCTTGCAGAGGGTGAGCAATCAGCCCCAGCATTTT. This rearrangement joins TRBV20-1 to TRBJ1-5; D unclear. CDR1 DFQATT and CDR2 SNEGSKA come from the germline V gene (reference sequence). Trimming removed 6 bases from V and 1 base from J, with 13 bases in between. The CDR3 has 14 residues.

The chain employs TRBV29-1 and TRBJ2-7; TRBD1 matches 10 bases. This CDR3 comprises 13 residues. The germline V gene has CDR1 SQVTM and CDR2 ANQGSEA. The trim removed 6 bases at V and 4 bases at J, leaving 6 bases unmatched. The CDR3 bases are TGCAGCGTCGGGACAGGGGACACTTACGAGCAGTACTTC. Its translation: CSVGTGDTYEQYF.

This clonotype was recorded at least ten times. This sequence joins TRBV9 and TRBJ2-3, with 7 positions matching TRBD1. CDR1 is SGDLS, CDR2 YYNGEE, per germline. This CDR3 contains 12 residues. The V gene end was trimmed by 2 bases and the J gene end by 9 bases; junction bases not matched to a gene: 3. Here the CDR3 DNA reads TGTGCCAGCAGCGTTACAGGGGAGACGCAGTATTTT. Amino acids: CASSVTGETQYF.

Of note for this clonotype: Possible read error: a much larger clone is one base away. V and J are TRBV11-2 and TRBJ2-7; 7 nucleotides line up with TRBD1. This CDR3 is built from 15 residues. Germline loops: CDR1 SGHAT, CDR2 FQNNGV. V lost 5 bases, J lost 0 bases, and 7 bases stayed unmatched. This CDR3 is CASSAETGSSYEQYF. CDR3 in DNA: TGTGCCAGCAGCGCCGAGACAGGGAGCTCCTACGAGCAGTACTTC.

This clonotype came up once. The chain joins TRBV5-1 to TRBJ2-7; the D gene is possibly TRBD2 (6 bases). Deletions cut 4 bases from V and 2 bases from J, with 10 bases between. CDR1 SGHRS and CDR2 YFSETQ come from the germline V gene. CDR3 size: 13 residues. The CDR3 loop is CASSGGSTYEQYF. The CDR3 DNA follows: TGCGCCAGCAGCGGGGGGTCGACCTACGAGCAGTACTTC.

Ten or more counts support this clonotype. V and J are TRBV11-2 and TRBJ1-5; D may be TRBD1 (5 bases). Germline assignment: CDR1 SGHAT and CDR2 FQNNGV. This CDR3 is 16 amino acids long. V lost 5 bases, J lost 3 bases, and 17 bases lay in between. This CDR3 is CASSIRQLGLNQPQHF. The CDR3 region has the DNA TGTGCCAGCAGCATCCGACAGCTCGGGCTCAATCAGCCCCAGCATTTT.

The chain is built from TRBV15 and TRBJ1-1, with 10 bases identical to TRBD1. Trimming removed 3 bases from V and 4 bases from J; junction bases left unmatched: 5. The CDR3 has 15 amino acids. Germline CDR1 is LNHNV and CDR2 is YYDKDF (reference sequence). As DNA, the CDR3 is TGTGCCACCAGCAGGGACAGGGGGGGCACCACTGAAGCTTTCTTT. Encoded protein: CATSRDRGGTTEAFF.

The genes are TRBV19 and TRBJ2-7, with 9 positions matching TRBD1. CDR3 length equals 14 residues. V lost 7 bases to trimming and J lost 5 bases; unmatched junction nucleotides: 9. Germline CDR1 reads LNHDA; CDR2 reads SQIVND (reference sequence). The CDR3 nucleotides are TGTGCCAGTACCGACAGGGGGAGGGTCAACGAGCAGTACTTC. Protein: CASTDRGRVNEQYF.

This clonotype occurred a few times. One end of the junction is discordant with germline, which a read error may explain. The chain uses TRBV20-1 and TRBJ2-7; 7 nucleotides agree with TRBD1. The germline gives CDR1 DFQATT, CDR2 SNEGSKA (reference sequence). CDR3 length: 13 amino acids. The CDR3 region has the DNA TGCGGTGCTATACCGACAGGGACCTGCGAGCAGTACTTC. This gives the protein CGAIPTGTCEQYF.

This clonotype has a single count. A read error may account for a junction end that differs from germline. The chain has TRBV18 and TRBJ1-2; D call uncertain. Germline-derived CDR1 and CDR2 are KGHSH and LQKENI. The CDR3 spans 13 residues. The CDR3 sequence is CASSPDRQDGNTF. The CDR3 DNA follows: TGTGCCAGCTCGCCCGATCGTCAAGATGGCAACACCTTC.

The table lists this clonotype with a few counts. The genes are TRBV28 and TRBJ1-2, with D perhaps TRBD1 (6 bases). The CDR3 spans 13 residues. Trimming took off 5 bases at V and 5 bases at J, with 12 bases between the two ends. The germline V gene encodes CDR1 MDHEN and CDR2 SYDVKM. This CDR3 reads CASSDQGRYGYTF. CDR3 sequence (DNA): TGTGCCAGCAGTGACCAGGGGAGATATGGCTACACCTTC.

The table lists this clonotype with many counts. The chain employs TRBV27 and TRBJ2-7; 7 nucleotides align to TRBD2. The germline V gene encodes CDR1 MNHEY and CDR2 SMNVEV (reference sequence). This CDR3 is built from 15 residues. V dropped 6 bases and J dropped 3; count of bases not matched to a gene: 11. As DNA, the CDR3 is TGTGCCAGCAGAGGTTTGGGGGAGGGGAGCTACGAGCAGTACTTC. Its protein is CASRGLGEGSYEQYF.